This TCR beta chain was documented in a study of technical replicates of blood from a handful of donors. CDR1 and CDR2 (germline): LNHDA, SQIVND (reference sequence). CDR3 length: 17 amino acids. The V gene lost 4 bases and the J gene lost 3 bases, with 19 bases spanning the gap. Clones were read by immunoSEQ multiplex PCR, and TCRdb kept only the in-frame ones, dropping some. The table has 66,000 or so clones, about 97% seen once; the top ten hold approximately 0.19%. This sequence was found in a human donor in good health. The sequencing sample was made of T cells isolated from PBMCs. The chain joins TRBV19 to TRBJ1-3, with D tentatively TRBD1 (5 bases). CDR3 DNA: TGTGCCAGTAGTACGGACGAACAAGGAAGGGGTGGAAACACCATATATTTT. Its translation is CASSTDEQGRGGNTIYF.